This is a list of T cell receptor beta chains from one sample in a study of T-cell reconstitution after alpha-beta-depleted transplantation in children. TCRdb ran MiXCR on the PCR reads and lists one entry per CDR3 protein. The repertoire holds about 300,000 distinct CDR3 sequences, around 9.1% seen once, with approximately 7.6% in the top ten. The sequencing used PBMCs, collected before TCRalphabeta/CD19-depleted stem cell transplant. The receptors come from a boy younger than two with acute myeloid leukemia, due to receive a stem cell transplant. The CDR3 runs from the conserved cysteine through the conserved F or W. The D gene is left open where the match is weak. The size field is filled for only some rows; it gives once, few, many or a size class.

CDR3 protein	CDR3 DNA	V gene	J gene	clone size	D gene
CASSYPSQPASGANVLTF	TGTGCCAGCAGTTACCCGTCACAGCCAGCCTCTGGGGCCAACGTCCTGACTTTC	TRBV6-5	TRBJ2-6	many	-
CASGAQGRPGELFF	TGTGCCAGCGGGGCACAGGGGCGCCCCGGGGAGCTGTTTTTT	TRBV9	TRBJ2-2	many	TRBD1
CSATDSSRNEQFF	TGCAGTGCTACCGACAGTTCTCGAAATGAGCAGTTCTTC	TRBV20-1	TRBJ2-1	many	-
CASSLGGTRTDTQYF	TGCGCCAGCAGCTTGGGCGGGACTCGCACAGATACGCAGTATTTT	TRBV5-1	TRBJ2-3	few	-
CASSPPVQGKYF	TGCGCCAGCAGCCCCCCGGTACAGGGAAAGTATTTT	TRBV23-1	TRBJ2-3	-	-
CASSLVRGAGLSTDTQYF	TGTGCCAGCAGCTTAGTTCGAGGCGCGGGACTTAGCACAGATACGCAGTATTTT	TRBV7-8	TRBJ2-3	many	-
CASSLEGGRTGNTIYF	TGCGCCAGCAGCTTGGAAGGGGGGAGAACTGGAAACACCATATATTTT	TRBV5-1	TRBJ1-3	many	-
CASRRTGTGFNQPQHF	TGTGCCAGCAGGAGGACCGGGACAGGTTTCAATCAGCCCCAGCATTTT	TRBV6-1	TRBJ1-5	many	TRBD1
CASSSPGVGDYEQYF	TGTGCCAGCAGCTCTCCAGGGGTAGGGGACTACGAGCAGTACTTC	TRBV7-3	TRBJ2-7	many	-
CSARPWASGRYNEQFF	TGCAGTGCTCGGCCATGGGCTAGCGGGAGGTACAATGAGCAGTTCTTC	TRBV20-1	TRBJ2-1	few	TRBD2
CASSQGTSGVSSYEQYF	TGTGCCAGCTCACAAGGGACTAGCGGGGTTAGCTCCTACGAGCAGTACTTC	TRBV18	TRBJ2-7	many	TRBD2
CSARQGVFQPQHF	TGCAGTGCTCGGCAGGGGGTATTTCAGCCCCAGCATTTT	TRBV20-1	TRBJ1-5	-	TRBD1
CASSLRDALTDTQYF	TGCGCCAGCAGCCTGCGGGACGCCCTCACAGATACGCAGTATTTT	TRBV5-1	TRBJ2-3	-	-
CSAGDISYEQYF	TGCAGCGCTGGGGACATCTCCTACGAGCAGTACTTC	TRBV29-1	TRBJ2-7	many	-
CATSEISGGNEQFF	TGTGCCACCAGTGAAATTAGCGGGGGCAATGAGCAGTTCTTC	TRBV24-1	TRBJ2-1	-	TRBD2
CASSFVAGGAGELFF	TGTGCCAGCAGTTTTGTCGCAGGCGGGGCCGGGGAGCTGTTTTTT	TRBV12-3/TRBV12-4	TRBJ2-2	many	-
CASSKTGALTYEQYF	TGTGCCAGCAGCAAGACAGGGGCCTTAACCTACGAGCAGTACTTC	TRBV7-3	TRBJ2-7	many	TRBD1
CASSFPTTKGGTIYF	TGTGCCAGCAGCTTCCCGACGACTAAGGGCGGCACCATATATTTT	TRBV7-9	TRBJ1-3	many	-
CASNLQGNQPQHF	TGTGCCAGCAACCTTCAGGGGAATCAGCCCCAGCATTTT	TRBV2	TRBJ1-5	many	-
CASSLAGGGAFEKLFF	TGTGCCAGCAGCTTAGCTGGCGGAGGGGCCTTTGAAAAACTGTTTTTT	TRBV11-2	TRBJ1-4	few	-
CASSHSGGLSYEQYF	TGCGCCAGCAGCCACTCGGGGGGCCTATCCTACGAGCAGTACTTC	TRBV5-1	TRBJ2-7	many	-
CASSEYGGASYEQYF	TGTGCCAGCAGTGAATACGGGGGGGCGTCCTACGAGCAGTACTTC	TRBV2	TRBJ2-7	many	TRBD2
CSASPGRDVYNEQFF	TGCAGTGCTTCCCCCGGGCGGGACGTCTACAATGAGCAGTTCTTC	TRBV20-1	TRBJ2-1	many	-
CASSVTGTGSYGYTF	TGTGCCAGCAGCGTGACCGGGACTGGGTCCTATGGCTACACCTTC	TRBV7-3	TRBJ1-2	many	-
CASSVVAYEQYF	TGTGCCAGCAGTGTTGTGGCCTACGAGCAGTACTTC	TRBV12-3/TRBV12-4	TRBJ2-7	many	-
CASSLMGWAYTEAFF	TGTGCCAGCAGCTTAATGGGCTGGGCGTACACTGAAGCTTTCTTT	TRBV7-9	TRBJ1-1	many	-
CASTHRQGPIRSSGANVLTF	TGTGCCAGTACCCACCGACAGGGCCCAATACGAAGCTCTGGGGCCAACGTCCTGACTTTC	TRBV19	TRBJ2-6	-	TRBD1
CAISRTGGTGELFF	TGTGCCATCAGCCGGACAGGGGGCACCGGGGAGCTGTTTTTT	TRBV10-3	TRBJ2-2	many	TRBD1
CSATPRGALGTGELFF	TGCAGTGCTACCCCTCGGGGGGCGTTGGGCACCGGGGAGCTGTTTTTT	TRBV20-1	TRBJ2-2	few	-
CASSPSGSGANVLTF	TGTGCCAGCAGCCCTAGCGGCTCTGGGGCCAACGTCCTGACTTTC	TRBV6-1	TRBJ2-6	many	TRBD2
CASSLLNFGQTPYEQYF	TGTGCCAGCAGCTTACTAAATTTCGGACAGACCCCCTACGAGCAGTACTTC	TRBV7-2	TRBJ2-7	-	-
CASSPPFSGANVLTF	TGTGCCAGCAGTCCACCTTTCTCTGGGGCCAACGTCCTGACTTTC	TRBV28	TRBJ2-6	-	-
CASSQKGYAGELFF	TGTGCCAGCTCCCAGAAGGGATACGCCGGGGAGCTGTTTTTT	TRBV9	TRBJ2-2	few	-
CASSRRAYEQYF	TGTGCCAGCAGTCGGCGGGCCTACGAGCAGTACTTC	TRBV25-1	TRBJ2-7	-	-
CASSLTSGSDYEQYF	TGTGCCAGCAGCTTAACCAGCGGGAGCGACTACGAGCAGTACTTC	TRBV7-9	TRBJ2-7	many	TRBD2
CASSVLPGQGNYEQYF	TGTGCCAGCAGCGTACTTCCGGGACAGGGGAACTACGAGCAGTACTTC	TRBV2	TRBJ2-7	-	TRBD1
CASSSRLAATDTQYF	TGTGCCAGCAGCTCCCGACTAGCGGCCACAGATACGCAGTATTTT	TRBV7-2	TRBJ2-3	many	TRBD2
CASSPGLQGQPQHF	TGTGCCAGCTCACCGGGGCTTCAGGGTCAGCCCCAGCATTTT	TRBV18	TRBJ1-5	few	-
CASSFVGFADTQYF	TGTGCCAGCAGTTTTGTCGGGTTTGCAGATACGCAGTATTTT	TRBV28	TRBJ2-3	-	-
CASSPRQAPNTGELFF	TGTGCCAGCAGCCCGCGACAGGCCCCGAACACCGGGGAGCTGTTTTTT	TRBV7-2	TRBJ2-2	many	-
CASSLTLAKNIQYF	TGTGCCAGCAGCTTAACCCTAGCCAAAAACATTCAGTACTTC	TRBV7-9	TRBJ2-4	-	-
CASSPGAKEQYF	TGTGCCAGCAGCCCAGGGGCCAAGGAGCAGTACTTC	TRBV7-3	TRBJ2-7	many	-
CASSQDGHQETQYF	TGCGCCAGCAGCCAAGACGGACACCAAGAGACCCAGTACTTC	TRBV4-3	TRBJ2-5	-	-
CAISESGRGNIQYF	TGTGCCATCAGTGAGTCTGGGAGAGGGAACATTCAGTACTTC	TRBV10-3	TRBJ2-4	many	-
CASSYSPGVKTQYF	TGTGCCAGCAGTTACTCGCCAGGGGTAAAGACCCAGTACTTC	TRBV6-5	TRBJ2-5	many	-
CASTIGQGRRTYEQYF	TGTGCCAGCACCATAGGACAGGGGCGGAGGACCTACGAGCAGTACTTC	TRBV28	TRBJ2-7	-	TRBD1
CSVGGGTNYGYTF	TGCAGCGTTGGCGGGGGGACGAACTATGGCTACACCTTC	TRBV29-1	TRBJ1-2	many	-
CASSLWGSRTDTQYF	TGTGCCAGCAGTTTATGGGGTAGCAGGACAGATACGCAGTATTTT	TRBV28	TRBJ2-3	-	-
CASGGQDYEQYF	TGTGCCAGCGGGGGACAGGACTACGAGCAGTACTTC	TRBV3-1	TRBJ2-7	many	TRBD1
CASSLDKYNSPLHF	TGCGCCAGCAGCTTGGACAAATATAATTCACCCCTCCACTTT	TRBV5-1	TRBJ1-6	many	-
CSVGGMGPYEQYF	TGCAGCGTGGGTGGTATGGGCCCCTACGAGCAGTACTTC	TRBV29-1	TRBJ2-7	-	-